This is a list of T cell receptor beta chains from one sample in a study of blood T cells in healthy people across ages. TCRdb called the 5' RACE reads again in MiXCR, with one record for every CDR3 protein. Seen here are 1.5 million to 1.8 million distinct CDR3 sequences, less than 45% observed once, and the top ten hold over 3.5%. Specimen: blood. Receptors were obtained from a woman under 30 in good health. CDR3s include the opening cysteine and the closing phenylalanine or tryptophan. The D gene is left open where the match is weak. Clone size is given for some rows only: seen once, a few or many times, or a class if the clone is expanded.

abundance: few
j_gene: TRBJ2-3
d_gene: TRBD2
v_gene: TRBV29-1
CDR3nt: TGCAGCGTTCGTGGGAGGGCTGCAGATACGCAGTATTTT
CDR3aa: CSVRGRAADTQYF

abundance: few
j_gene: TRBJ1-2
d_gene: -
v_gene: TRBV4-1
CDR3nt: TGCGCCAGCAGCCTTACAGGGACTCCTAACTATGGCTACACCTTC
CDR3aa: CASSLTGTPNYGYTF

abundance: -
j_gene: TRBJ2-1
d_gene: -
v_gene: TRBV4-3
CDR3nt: TGCGCCAGCAGCCAAGATCGTTTCAACAATGAGCAGTTCTTC
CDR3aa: CASSQDRFNNEQFF

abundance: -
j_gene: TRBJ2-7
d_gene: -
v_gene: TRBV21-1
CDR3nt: TGTGCCAGCAGCAAAAGAAGGGGGCCAGTCAGGGGCTACGAGCAGTACTTC
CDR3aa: CASSKRRGPVRGYEQYF

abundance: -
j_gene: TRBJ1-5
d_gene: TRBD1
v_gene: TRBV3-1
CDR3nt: TGTGCCAGCAGCCAAGCAGGGGGTCAGCCCCAGCATTTT
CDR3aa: CASSQAGGQPQHF

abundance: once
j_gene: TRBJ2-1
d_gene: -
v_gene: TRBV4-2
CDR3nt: TGTGCCAGCAGCCAAGCGGTTTACTCCTACAATGAGCAGTTCTTC
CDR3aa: CASSQAVYSYNEQFF

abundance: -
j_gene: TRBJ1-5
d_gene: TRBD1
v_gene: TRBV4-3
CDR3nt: TGCGCCAGCAGCCTTTACGTCGACAGGGACAATCAGCCCCAGCATTTT
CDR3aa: CASSLYVDRDNQPQHF

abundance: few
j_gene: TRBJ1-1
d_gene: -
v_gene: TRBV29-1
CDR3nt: TGCAGCGTCTACAGGGAGGTGAACACTGAAGCTTTCTTT
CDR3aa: CSVYREVNTEAFF

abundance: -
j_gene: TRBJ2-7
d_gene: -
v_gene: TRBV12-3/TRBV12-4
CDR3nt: TGTGCCAGCAGGGGGGAGTTTGATGGGACCTACGAGCAGTACTTC
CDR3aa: CASRGEFDGTYEQYF

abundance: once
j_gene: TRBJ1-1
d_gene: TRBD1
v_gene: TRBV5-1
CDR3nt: TGCGCCAGCAGCCCGATAAGACAGGGGGCTAAGGGCACTGAAGCTTTCTTT
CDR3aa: CASSPIRQGAKGTEAFF

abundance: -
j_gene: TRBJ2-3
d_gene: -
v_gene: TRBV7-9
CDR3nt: TGTGCCAGCACCGAAGGCGCGGGGTACGATACGCAGTATTTT
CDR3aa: CASTEGAGYDTQYF